This is a list of T cell receptor beta chains from one sample in a study of blood T cell repertoires in COVID-19. Here immunoSEQ multiplex PCR was the method, and the copy in TCRdb shows in-frame clones only, minus some. The table lists around 230,000 clones, 70% to 90% of them singletons. The sample consisted of peripheral blood. The receptors originated from a man aged 40-49 years with acute or convalescent COVID-19. The CDR3 runs from the conserved cysteine through the conserved F or W.

TRBJ2-4	TRBV27	CASKPGQGALNIQYF
TRBJ2-7	TRBV12-3/TRBV12-4	CASSLGTVEQYF
TRBJ2-7	TRBV30	CAWSVQAGGREQYF
TRBJ1-5	TRBV4-3	CASSQDRVFYSNQPQHF
TRBJ2-7	TRBV4-2	CASSQDPLGGSEQYF
TRBJ1-1	TRBV6-5	CATQAPSGGTEAFF
TRBJ1-1	TRBV6-6	CASSYSKSGVTEAFF
TRBJ2-7	TRBV4-1	CASSQDPLKIEQYF
TRBJ2-7	TRBV27	CASSSDRGYSYEQYF
TRBJ2-3	TRBV30	CAAGLAGVTDTQYF
TRBJ2-2	TRBV25-1	CASEVGSGELFF
TRBJ2-7	TRBV7-9	CASSPQGQGRHEQYF
TRBJ1-2	TRBV12-3/TRBV12-4	CASSGQGNYGYTF
TRBJ1-1	TRBV6-5	CASSYSRYTEAFF
TRBJ2-3	TRBV5-1	CASSGTGVATDTQYF
TRBJ1-4	TRBV5-1	CASSLAPGIENNEKLFF
TRBJ1-6	TRBV6-5	CASTLRDSPLHF
TRBJ2-3	TRBV19	CASSATGSTDTQYF
TRBJ2-7	TRBV5-1	CASSDTRVGEQYF
TRBJ1-3	TRBV10-3	CATKTGPSGNTIYF
TRBJ2-7	TRBV18	CASSRGLAGSYEQYF
TRBJ2-3	TRBV24-1	CATSENYGQYTQYF
TRBJ2-1	TRBV18	CASSPPGQGGNEQFF
TRBJ1-2	TRBV6-5	CASSYRDRARGYTF
TRBJ2-7	TRBV27	CASSLTGGEQYF
TRBJ2-7	TRBV7-8	CASSPLHEQYF
TRBJ2-1	TRBV3-1/TRBV3-2	CASSHMGGEQFF
TRBJ2-7	TRBV28	CASSPGYYEQYF
TRBJ1-5	TRBV10-1	CASSQGQGGSQPQHF
TRBJ2-1	TRBV10-3	CAIGGSGTSGRIYNEQFF